These 27 T cell receptor beta chains share one sample of origin, sequenced in a study of patients and donors after allogeneic stem cell transplantation. TCRdb re-called the RT-PCR reads with MiXCR, one entry per CDR3 protein. The sample consists of about 57,000 distinct CDR3 sequences, about 14% of them appearing once. Sequences were obtained from blood, either unsorted or a sorted T cell fraction (not recorded which). The receptors were sampled from a human donor who was either an allogeneic HSCT recipient or a stem cell or donor lymphocyte infusion donor (not recorded which). It is not recorded whose cells these are; they may come from a transplant donor.

The chain couples TRBV6-6 to TRBJ1-1; no reliable D call. Trimming cost V 7 bases and J 4 bases, with 16 bases left between them. This CDR3 spans 14 amino acids. In germline, CDR1 is MNHNY, CDR2 SVGAGI (reference sequence). CDR3 bases: TGTGCCAGCACTTTGTCGGGGTGGAGCACTGAAGCTTTCTTT. Protein: CASTLSGWSTEAFF.

Ten or more counts support this clonotype. The chain combines TRBV6-5 with TRBJ1-6, with no clear D. This CDR3 contains 14 residues. Germline loops: CDR1 MNHEY, CDR2 SVGAGI. V was trimmed by 2 bases and J by 10 bases, leaving 12 bases between them. CDR3 sequence: CASSYPKPGSPLHF. The CDR3 DNA sequence: TGTGCCAGCAGTTACCCGAAGCCGGGATCACCCCTCCACTTT.

This clonotype was recorded many times. V gene TRBV12-3 or TRBV12-4 combines with J gene TRBJ1-4; TRBD1 agrees at 7 bases. This CDR3 has 15 residues. After removal of 3 bases from V and 5 bases from J, the junction contained 6 bases not matched to a gene. CDR3: CASSFTEQGNEKLFF. CDR3 DNA sequence: TGTGCCAGCAGTTTTACAGAACAGGGGAATGAAAAACTGTTTTTT.

This clonotype was counted ten times or more. The germline gene is not matched at one end of the junction; a read error may be the cause. Written as DNA, the CDR3 is TGTGCCAGCTCACCCCTACCCTTGTACTCCGACGAGCAGTACTTC. Translation: CASSPLPLYSDEQYF. The chain couples TRBV18 to TRBJ2-7, with no clear D. The CDR3 is 15 residues long. Germline CDR1 reads KGHSH; CDR2 reads LQKENI. Filled out from reference TRBV18 and TRBJ2-7, the complete variable domain reads NAGVMQNPRHLVRRRGQEARLRCSPMKGHSHVYWYRQLPEEGLKFMVYLQKENIIDESGMPKERFSAEFPKEGPSILRIQQVVRGDSAAYFCASSPLPLYSDEQYFGPGTRLTVT.

This clonotype has ten or more counts. The rearrangement links TRBV20-1 to TRBJ1-1; the D gene is possibly TRBD1 (6 bases). Germline CDR1 is DFQATT and CDR2 is SNEGSKA (reference sequence). The CDR3 sequence is 17 residues long. The ends were cut back, 0 bases at V and 6 bases at J, with 23 bases in the middle. The CDR3 sequence: CSARDSTGKVYVAEAFF. CDR3 DNA: TGCAGTGCTAGAGATTCCACAGGGAAAGTTTATGTGGCTGAAGCTTTCTTT.

The chain uses TRBV9 and TRBJ2-1; 13 bases are shared with TRBD2. V gave up 3 bases and J gave up 8 bases; unmatched junction bases: 5. This CDR3 is built from 15 residues. Germline assignment: CDR1 SGDLS and CDR2 YYNGEE. CDR3 DNA: TGTGCCAGCAGCGAACTAGCGGGAGGGAACGATGAGCAGTTCTTC. As protein: CASSELAGGNDEQFF.

The rearrangement joins TRBV7-3 to TRBJ2-5, with D hard to call. V was cut by 4 bases and J by 7 bases, with 13 bases left in between. Per germline, CDR1 SGHTA and CDR2 FQGTGA. This CDR3 contains 13 residues. CDR3 amino acids: CASSSKSSGTQYF. DNA for the CDR3: TGTGCCAGCAGCTCGAAATCTTCGGGGACCCAGTACTTC.

Within the sample, this clonotype is medium-sized. The chain couples TRBV20-1 to TRBJ1-3, with D unclear. V lost 7 bases, J lost 0 bases, and 13 bases lay in between. This CDR3 comprises 14 residues. Germline V CDR1 and CDR2: DFQATT, SNEGSKA (reference sequence). CDR3 bases: TGCAGTGTAGCGGGAGGGAACTCTGGAAACACCATATATTTT. Translated, it gives CSVAGGNSGNTIYF.

In this sample, this clonotype is medium-sized. The chain employs TRBV5-1 and TRBJ1-2; no clear D. The CDR3 spans 12 residues. The germline V and J ends were trimmed by 0 bases and 4 bases, with 4 bases remaining between them. From germline, CDR1 is SGHRS and CDR2 YFSETQ. CDR3 nucleotide sequence: TGCGCCAGCAGCTTGGGGAGCTATGGCTACACCTTC. It translates to CASSLGSYGYTF.

This clonotype was observed a handful of times. The chain is built from TRBV5-1 and TRBJ2-1; a weak D match, TRBD1 (5 bases). V was shortened by 4 bases and J by 6 bases, with 11 bases between the two germline ends. CDR3 length: 13 residues. Germline V CDR1 and CDR2: SGHRS, YFSETQ. The CDR3 DNA reads TGCGCCAGCAGCACCGAAGACAGCAATGAGCAGTTCTTC. It codes for CASSTEDSNEQFF. Full variable domain (missing parts from reference TRBV5-1 and TRBJ2-1): KAGVTQTPRYLIKTRGQQVTLSCSPISGHRSVSWYQQTPGQGLQFLFEYFSETQRNKGNFPGRFSGRQFSNSRSEMNVSTLELGDSALYLCASSTEDSNEQFFGPGTRLTVL.

In its sample, this clonotype was seen many times. The chain uses TRBV12-3 or TRBV12-4 and TRBJ2-7, with 8 bases fitting TRBD1. The CDR3 contains 14 residues. With 3 bases clipped from V and 2 bases from J, the junction kept 3 bases outside the gene matches. Here the CDR3 reads CASSFLQGAYEQYF. The CDR3 bases are TGTGCCAGCAGTTTTTTACAGGGGGCCTACGAGCAGTACTTC.

This clonotype ranks as medium-sized. The chain couples TRBV20-1 to TRBJ1-2, with 12 positions matching TRBD1. V lost 0 bases, J lost 3 bases, and 8 bases stayed unmatched. Germline CDR1 reads DFQATT; CDR2 reads SNEGSKA (reference sequence). The CDR3 spans 17 residues. The chain's CDR3 is CSAREPGQGATDYGYTF. CDR3 bases: TGCAGTGCTAGAGAACCGGGACAGGGGGCTACCGACTATGGCTACACCTTC.

This clonotype was observed a handful of times. The chain employs TRBV7-9 and TRBJ1-5; 8 bases fit TRBD1. V lost 5 bases and J lost 4; bases outside the gene matches: 4. The CDR3 extends over 14 amino acids. CDR1 SEHNR and CDR2 FQNEAQ come from the germline V gene (reference sequence). The CDR3 here is CASSPGQANQPQHF. In DNA, the CDR3 is TGTGCCAGCAGCCCGGGACAGGCGAATCAGCCCCAGCATTTT.

This clonotype came up many times. The chain carries TRBV20-1 and TRBJ1-5; 7 nucleotides line up with TRBD1. The V segment lost 0 bases and the J segment 2 bases; nucleotides outside the gene matches: 13. The CDR3 extends over 18 amino acids. Germline CDR1 is DFQATT and CDR2 is SNEGSKA (reference sequence). In DNA form, the CDR3 reads TGCAGTGCTAGAGATTATCCCAACAGGGGAGGTGGCAATCAGCCCCAGCATTTT. Translated: CSARDYPNRGGGNQPQHF.

The chain has TRBV10-3 and TRBJ2-1, with TRBD2 identical over 9 bases. The CDR3 sequence is 13 residues long. The ends lost 7 bases at V and 7 bases at J; junction bases unmatched: 5. Germline assignment: CDR1 ENHRY and CDR2 SYGVKD. CDR3 amino acids: CAITSAGGNEQFF. The DNA of the CDR3 is TGTGCCATCACATCGGCGGGAGGGAATGAGCAGTTCTTC.

V gene TRBV7-9 combines with J gene TRBJ2-1; 8 bases align to TRBD2. V trimming: 4 bases; J trimming: 3 bases; junction bases outside the gene matches: 8. CDR3 length: 16 residues. Germline CDR1 and CDR2: SEHNR and FQNEAQ (reference sequence). CDR3 region: CASSSEREWFYNEQFF. The CDR3 DNA sequence: TGTGCCAGCAGCTCGGAGCGGGAGTGGTTCTACAATGAGCAGTTCTTC.

This clonotype was seen ten or more times. The chain recombines TRBV12-3 or TRBV12-4 with TRBJ1-2; a possible D gene is TRBD1 (5 bases). The CDR3 contains 14 residues. V shed 6 bases and J shed 1 base, with 12 bases lying between them. As DNA, the CDR3 is TGTGCCAGCAGGCCCGGGACGGTTAACTATGGCTACACCTTC. This codes for CASRPGTVNYGYTF.

This clonotype was seen repeatedly, ten times or more. V gene TRBV5-1 combines with J gene TRBJ1-1; maybe TRBD1 (6 bases). Trimming removed 4 bases from V and 0 bases from J, with 16 bases in between. The germline CDR1 and CDR2 sequences are SGHRS and YFSETQ. This CDR3 is 16 amino acids long. CDR3 DNA: TGCGCCAGCAGCCCGCCAGGGGCCCAGATGAACACTGAAGCTTTCTTT. As protein: CASSPPGAQMNTEAFF.

The chain couples TRBV9 to TRBJ2-1; TRBD2 agrees at 8 bases. Germline V gene lookup returns CDR1 SGDLS and CDR2 YYNGEE. With V trimmed by 0 bases and J by 4 bases, 6 bases remained unmatched. The length of the CDR3 is 16 residues. CDR3 nucleotide sequence: TGTGCCAGCAGCGTAGGAGGGCTAGCGGGTTACAATGAGCAGTTCTTC. Protein sequence: CASSVGGLAGYNEQFF. Full variable domain (remainder filled in from reference TRBV9 and TRBJ2-1): DSGVTQTPKHLITATGQRVTLRCSPRSGDLSVYWYQQSLDQGLQFLIQYYNGEERAKGNILERFSAQQFPDLHSELNLSSLELGDSALYFCASSVGGLAGYNEQFFGPGTRLTVL.

The rearrangement uses TRBV27 and TRBJ2-7, with TRBD2 matching 7 bases. Unmatched junction bases numbered 8, after V lost 3 bases and J lost 0 bases. Per germline, CDR1 MNHEY and CDR2 SMNVEV (reference sequence). The CDR3 has 16 amino acids. The CDR3, as DNA: TGTGCCAGCAGTTTGATCGGGGGGATTAGCTCCTACGAGCAGTACTTC. Protein product: CASSLIGGISSYEQYF.

This clonotype was detected many times. This chain uses TRBV7-2 with TRBJ1-2; D unresolved. Between the trimmed V and J ends, which lost 2 bases and 5 bases, there was a span of 3 bases. The CDR3 runs to 11 residues. In germline, CDR1 is SGHTA, CDR2 FQGNSA. CDR3 loop: CASSLRYGYTF. DNA for the CDR3: TGTGCCAGCAGCTTACGTTATGGCTACACCTTC. Full variable domain (rest looked up from reference TRBV7-2 and TRBJ1-2): GAGVSQSPSNKVTEKGKDVELRCDPISGHTALYWYRQSLGQGLEFLIYFQGNSAPDKSGLPSDRFSAERTGGSVSTLTIQRTQQEDSAVYLCASSLRYGYTFGSGTRLTVV.

This clonotype was picked up many times. V usage is TRBV24-1 and J usage is TRBJ1-1, with D unclear. V was clipped by 10 bases and J by 2 bases, with 10 bases between them. The CDR3 extends over 12 amino acids. Germline CDR1 reads KGHDR; CDR2 reads SFDVKD. The CDR3 region has the DNA TGTGCCACAGCGGCAGCAAACACTGAAGCTTTCTTT. Translation: CATAAANTEAFF.

This clonotype ranks as medium-sized (0.01 to 0.1%). The rearrangement links TRBV7-6 to TRBJ1-1; tentative D call: TRBD1 (6 bases). This CDR3 contains 15 residues. Per the germline V gene, CDR1 is SGHVS and CDR2 is FNYEAQ. Between the trimmed V and J ends, which lost 0 bases and 3 bases, there was a span of 11 bases. The CDR3 coding sequence is TGTGCCAGCAGCTTAGCGCAGGGGAAGGACACTGAAGCTTTCTTT. This gives the protein CASSLAQGKDTEAFF.

In this sample, this clonotype turned up many times. The rearrangement joins TRBV7-6 to TRBJ1-3; D not certain. The CDR3 is 15 residues long. V was pared by 1 base and J by 0 bases, with 7 bases between. Germline lookup yields CDR1 SGHVS and CDR2 FNYEAQ. The CDR3 DNA follows: TGTGCCAGCAGCTTAGAGGGAAGCTCTGGAAACACCATATATTTT. Protein sequence: CASSLEGSSGNTIYF.

At least ten counts were recorded for this clonotype. This rearrangement joins TRBV3-1 to TRBJ1-1; the D gene is possibly TRBD1 (6 bases). Germline V gene data show CDR1 as LGHDT and CDR2 as YNNKEL (reference sequence). The CDR3 is 12 residues long. V lost 0 bases to trimming and J lost 12 bases, with 11 bases between them. For the CDR3, the DNA is TGTGCCAGCAGCCAAGAATACAGGGTGACTTTCTTT. Protein product: CASSQEYRVTFF. Supplemented by reference TRBV3-1 and TRBJ1-1, the full variable domain reads DTAVSQTPKYLVTQMGNDKSIKCEQNLGHDTMYWYKQDSKKFLKIMFSYNNKELIINETVPNRFSPKSPDKAHLNLHINSLELGDSAVYFCASSQEYRVTFFGQGTRLTVV.

This clonotype occurred many times. This chain uses TRBV24-1 with TRBJ1-2; unclear D gene. This CDR3 is 14 amino acids long. Looked up from germline, CDR1 is KGHDR and CDR2 is SFDVKD. Trimming removed 3 bases from V and 2 bases from J, with 9 bases in between. The CDR3 coding sequence is TGTGCCACCAGTGATCCCGAGCGGAACTATGGCTACACCTTC. Residues: CATSDPERNYGYTF.

In this sample, this clonotype turned up a few times. This chain joins TRBV29-1 and TRBJ2-2, with no clear D. The CDR3 is made up of 16 amino acids. The V gene lost 0 bases and the J gene lost 0 bases, with 11 bases spanning the gap. The V gene's germline CDR1 is SQVTM and CDR2 ANQGSEA. This CDR3 is CSVEELSNANTGELFF. In nucleotides, the CDR3 is TGCAGCGTTGAAGAATTGTCGAACGCGAACACCGGGGAGCTGTTTTTT.